This TCR beta chain came from a study of CD8 T cells in Susac syndrome. The T cells that were sequenced for TCR beta were CD8+ and CD4+ cells from blood. An input of about 0.5 to 1 ug of RNA was subjected to reverse transcription using random hexamers. An immunoSEQ multiplex PCR generated amplified TCR beta CDR3 products spanning 54 Vbeta and 13 Jbeta. One entry per CDR3 protein, called by TCRdb with MiXCR from the immunoSEQ multiplex PCR reads. The table includes 160,000 or so distinct CDR3 sequences, 90% to 95% detected once. The CDR3 consists of 14 residues. Germline CDR1 DFQATT, CDR2 SNEGSKA (reference sequence). Trimming at V came to 6 bases and at J to 1 base, leaving 8 bases not matched to a gene.

The chain carries TRBV20-1 and TRBJ2-7; 8 bases are a match to TRBD2. This clonotype was sampled from a human donor with multiple sclerosis. Sequencing was carried out using CD8+ T cells from PBMCs. Here the CDR3 DNA reads TGCAGTGCACGCGGACTAGCAGATTCCTACGAGCAGTACTTC. The encoded protein is CSARGLADSYEQYF.